The 26 T cell receptor beta chains reported below all come from one sample, sequenced in a study of shared clonotypes between healthy human individuals. The data were produced by immunoSEQ multiplex PCR, yet TCRdb's version contains in-frame clones alone and is incomplete. The table has about 2.3 million clones, 93% seen once. The sequencing input was naive CD4+ T cells from PBMCs. Regarding subset: CD45RA+ positively selected. The receptors stem from a man between 18 and 35 years old in good health. Some clones in this sample may be carry-over from other donors' samples.

The chain recombines TRBV5-1 with TRBJ2-3; 15 bases agree with TRBD2. This CDR3 spans 16 amino acids. V shed 4 bases, J shed 5 bases, and the junction held 5 bases outside the gene matches. Germline V lookup: CDR1 SGHRS, CDR2 YFSETQ. The CDR3 is CASSTRTSGREDTQYF. The CDR3 coding sequence is TGCGCCAGCAGCACCCGGACTAGCGGGAGGGAAGATACGCAGTATTTT.

This clone was picked up one time. This chain links TRBV19 with TRBJ2-7; D is possibly TRBD2 (5 bases). The germline gives CDR1 LNHDA, CDR2 SQIVND (reference sequence). This CDR3 region has 15 residues. The germline V and J ends were trimmed by 8 bases and 5 bases, with 22 bases remaining between them. CDR3 residues: CASSSGPGKRNEQYF. The CDR3 DNA reads TGTGCCAGTTCTTCAGGTCCGGGAAAAAGGAACGAGCAGTACTTC.

The rearrangement joins TRBV18 to TRBJ2-7, with TRBD2 identical over 13 bases. Losses at the gene ends were 4 bases for V and 2 bases for J; bases not matched to a gene: 5. The CDR3 has 16 residues. Germline CDR1 and CDR2: KGHSH and LQKENI. The CDR3 DNA sequence: TGTGCCAGCTCACTTCGGGGGACTAGCGGGACCTACGAGCAGTACTTC. Encoded protein: CASSLRGTSGTYEQYF.

This clone was detected once. J is TRBJ2-7 and V is TRBV5-4; no clear D gene. CDR1 is SGHNT and CDR2 is YYREEE in the germline V gene (reference sequence). This CDR3 is 15 amino acids long. Trimming stripped 4 bases from V and 0 bases from J, with 14 bases between. The CDR3 reads CASSALGLNSYEQYF. For the CDR3, the DNA is TGTGCCAGCAGCGCCCTTGGGCTCAACTCCTACGAGCAGTACTTC.

The V gene is TRBV6-1, the J gene TRBJ1-4, with D perhaps matching TRBD1 (5 bases). The CDR3 is 15 residues long. CDR1 MNHNS and CDR2 SASEGT come from the germline V gene. V was clipped by 4 bases and J by 6 bases, with 15 bases between them. CDR3 loop: CASSAGLGIDEKLFF. DNA of the CDR3: TGTGCCAGCAGTGCAGGGTTGGGTATTGATGAAAAACTGTTTTTT.

The chain links TRBV20-1 to TRBJ1-2, with D perhaps matching TRBD1 (5 bases). Germline assignment: CDR1 DFQATT and CDR2 SNEGSKA (reference sequence). V dropped 7 bases and J dropped 6 bases, with 12 bases sitting between them. CDR3 length equals 11 residues. The CDR3 here is CSVDSLDGYTF. DNA for the CDR3: TGCAGTGTCGACAGTCTCGATGGCTACACCTTC.

This chain joins TRBV15 and TRBJ1-5; D gene uncertain. CDR3 size: 14 residues. Between the trimmed V and J ends, which lost 0 bases and 1 base, there was a span of 4 bases. Germline values: CDR1 LNHNV, CDR2 YYDKDF (reference sequence). The CDR3 region is CATSRDGSNQPQHF. CDR3 DNA: TGTGCCACCAGCAGAGATGGGAGCAATCAGCCCCAGCATTTT.

V usage is TRBV6-1 and J usage is TRBJ2-3; 7 bases map to TRBD2. With 9 bases clipped from V and 1 base from J, the junction kept 1 base outside the gene matches. Germline CDR1 MNHNS, CDR2 SASEGT. The CDR3 length is 12 residues. In nucleotides, the CDR3 is TGTGCCAGTACTAGCGGCACAGATACGCAGTATTTT. Protein: CASTSGTDTQYF.

On this clone itself: The same CDR3 can be traced to other DNA sequences in this sample. J is TRBJ1-2 and V is TRBV4-3; TRBD1 might be the D (6 bases). With 2 bases removed from V and 5 bases from J, the gap between germline ends came to 9 bases. The germline CDR1 and CDR2 sequences are LGHNA and YSLEER. There are 13 residues in the CDR3. CDR3 DNA sequence: TGCGCCAGCAGCCAAAATAGGGGGTATGGCTACACCTTC. Encoded protein: CASSQNRGYGYTF.

This clone has just one count. The chain links TRBV5-6 to TRBJ2-7; 8 bases align to TRBD2. Germline lookup yields CDR1 SGHDT and CDR2 YYEEEE. Unmatched junction bases numbered 8, after V lost 4 bases and J lost 2 bases. The CDR3 runs 15 residues. CDR3 in amino acids: CASSARSGSAYEQYF. The CDR3 region has the DNA TGTGCCAGCAGCGCGCGAAGCGGGAGTGCCTACGAGCAGTACTTC.

The chain joins TRBV28 to TRBJ2-2; TRBD2 agrees at 12 bases. With 8 bases clipped from V and 1 base from J, the junction kept 14 bases outside the gene matches. Germline values: CDR1 MDHEN, CDR2 SYDVKM. The CDR3 length is 19 residues. CDR3 sequence reads: CASANTGTSGYMNTGELFF. CDR3 coding DNA: TGTGCCAGCGCTAATACCGGGACTAGCGGGTACATGAACACCGGGGAGCTGTTTTTT.

The rearrangement joins TRBV11-2 to TRBJ2-3, with D possibly TRBD2 on 6 matching bases. CDR3 length: 15 amino acids. Germline CDR1 SGHAT, CDR2 FQNNGV. V was cut by 3 bases and J by 3 bases, with 13 bases left in between. CDR3 loop: CASSLGIAVTDTQYF. Written as DNA, the CDR3 is TGTGCCAGCAGCTTGGGGATAGCGGTTACAGATACGCAGTATTTT.

The CDR3 DNA is TGTGCCAGCAGCTTGAGGGGTGGTGGTAATGAAAAACTGTTTTTT. This translates into CASSLRGGGNEKLFF. This chain uses TRBV5-4 with TRBJ1-4; maybe TRBD1 (5 bases). Germline V gives CDR1 SGHNT, CDR2 YYREEE (reference sequence). The CDR3 is made up of 15 amino acids. V gave up 1 base and J gave up 4 bases, with 11 bases separating them.

This sequence joins TRBV18 and TRBJ1-2, with D perhaps matching TRBD1 (5 bases). Trimming cost V 5 bases and J 2 bases, with 12 bases left between them. The CDR3 consists of 14 residues. The germline CDR1 and CDR2 sequences are KGHSH and LQKENI. The CDR3 here is CASSNGTHNYGYTF. In DNA, the CDR3 is TGTGCCAGCTCAAACGGGACCCACAACTATGGCTACACCTTC.

This clone was seen more than once but under ten times. This chain links TRBV28 with TRBJ1-5; unclear D gene. Germline CDR1 and CDR2: MDHEN and SYDVKM. The CDR3 loop spans 12 amino acids. V was trimmed by 5 bases and J by 9 bases, leaving 11 bases between them. The CDR3 reads CASSKVSLPQHF. The DNA of the CDR3 is TGTGCCAGCAGTAAAGTCAGCCTGCCCCAGCATTTT.

The V call is TRBV28, the J call TRBJ2-7; TRBD1 matches 9 bases. In germline, CDR1 is MDHEN, CDR2 SYDVKM. V was clipped by 5 bases and J by 5 bases; unmatched bases: 7. The CDR3 has 14 residues. The CDR3 here is CASSLRTGAHEQYF. The CDR3 DNA reads TGTGCCAGCAGTCTCCGGACAGGGGCCCACGAGCAGTACTTC.

V usage is TRBV14 and J usage is TRBJ2-7, with D possibly being TRBD2 (6 bases). The CDR3 has 15 residues. V shed 4 bases and J shed 2 bases, with 15 bases lying between them. The germline gives CDR1 SGHDN, CDR2 FVKESK. Here the CDR3 reads CASSPRGSGPYEQYF. The DNA for the CDR3 is TGTGCCAGCAGCCCCCGGGGGAGCGGACCCTACGAGCAGTACTTC.

The chain combines TRBV7-3 with TRBJ2-1; perhaps TRBD1 as D (6 bases). CDR1 is SGHTA, CDR2 FQGTGA, per germline. V lost 2 bases to trimming and J lost 7 bases, with 12 bases between them. This CDR3 region has 14 residues. CDR3 sequence reads: CASSLGPRGNEQFF. CDR3 nucleotide sequence: TGTGCCAGCAGCTTAGGCCCTAGGGGGAATGAGCAGTTCTTC.

The J gene is TRBJ2-6, the V gene TRBV28, with D possibly called TRBD1 or TRBD2 (5 bases each). Germline V lookup: CDR1 MDHEN, CDR2 SYDVKM. V lost 11 bases and J lost 2, with 19 bases in between. The CDR3 runs 16 residues. The CDR3 nucleotides are TGTGCCCACCAAGGTAAACCGGGACCTGGGGCCAACGTCCTGACTTTC. This encodes CAHQGKPGPGANVLTF.

With regard to this clone: At the DNA level, this CDR3 is encoded by other sequences in the same sample as well. V and J are TRBV7-9 and TRBJ1-3, with 11 positions matching TRBD1. Per germline, CDR1 SEHNR and CDR2 FQNEAQ (reference sequence). J was trimmed by 0 bases and V by 4 bases; bases with no gene match: 5. The CDR3 has 17 amino acids. The CDR3 DNA reads TGTGCCAGCAGCTCTGGACAGGGGGCCCTCTCTGGAAACACCATATATTTT. It encodes CASSSGQGALSGNTIYF.

This clone is a singleton in its sample. J is TRBJ1-1 and V is TRBV2, with D maybe TRBD1 (5 bases). The CDR3 extends over 14 amino acids. V lost 6 bases and J 5 bases, leaving 16 bases between the germline ends. Germline CDR1 is SNHLY and CDR2 is FYNNEI. The CDR3 DNA is TGTGCCAGCAGGCCACTTGGGGGGGAAACTGAAGCTTTCTTT. This codes for CASRPLGGETEAFF.

V is TRBV7-2 and J is TRBJ2-1, with D unresolved. V lost 1 base to trimming and J lost 4 bases, with 5 bases between them. Germline CDR1 is SGHTA and CDR2 is FQGNSA. The CDR3 covers 13 residues. This CDR3 reads CASSLVQYNEQFF. DNA of the CDR3: TGTGCCAGCAGCTTAGTACAGTACAATGAGCAGTTCTTC.

The rearrangement joins TRBV5-5 to TRBJ1-1, with unresolved D. V was pared by 2 bases and J by 4 bases, with 15 bases between. Per the germline V gene, CDR1 is SGHKS and CDR2 is YYEKEE (reference sequence). There are 15 residues in the CDR3. The CDR3 DNA follows: TGTGCCAGCAGCTTATACCCGACACTTCCCACTGAAGCTTTCTTT. It specifies CASSLYPTLPTEAFF.

The gene calls are TRBV9 and TRBJ2-2; 14 bases agree with TRBD2. V shed 4 bases and J 4 bases; nucleotides not matched to a gene: 6. The CDR3 is 17 amino acids. CDR1 SGDLS and CDR2 YYNGEE come from the germline V gene. For the CDR3, the DNA is TGTGCCAGCAGCTTTAGACTAGCGGGAGGGCCCACCGGGGAGCTGTTTTTT. It encodes CASSFRLAGGPTGELFF.

This chain connects TRBV11-3 to TRBJ2-7; tentatively, D is TRBD1 or TRBD2 (6 bases each). Trimming pared 3 bases from V and 3 bases from J, leaving 12 bases between. Germline loops: CDR1 SGHNT, CDR2 YENEEA. The CDR3 runs to 14 residues. Here the CDR3 reads CASSFDRGVYEQYF. The CDR3 DNA follows: TGTGCCAGCAGCTTTGATAGGGGGGTCTACGAGCAGTACTTC. Looking up the rest from reference TRBV11-3 and TRBJ2-7 gives the full variable domain: EAGVVQSPRYKIIEKKQPVAFWCNPISGHNTLYWYLQNLGQGPELLIRYENEEAVDDSQLPKDRFSAERLKGVDSTLKIQPAELGDSAVYLCASSFDRGVYEQYFGPGTRLTVT.

This sequence joins TRBV25-1 and TRBJ1-3, with a weak D call TRBD1 (6 bases). Germline CDR1 and CDR2: MGHDK and SYGVNS. V shed 9 bases and J shed 2 bases, with 11 bases lying between them. This CDR3 region has 13 residues. CDR3 in amino acids: CASGGGPGNTIYF. CDR3 in DNA: TGTGCCAGTGGGGGGGGGCCTGGAAACACCATATATTTT.